The 17 T cell receptor beta chains given below trace back to one sample, sequenced in a study of patients and donors after allogeneic stem cell transplantation. TCRdb re-called the RT-PCR reads with MiXCR, one entry per CDR3 protein. The sample yields roughly 140,000 distinct CDR3 sequences, roughly two fifths seen once. Sequencing used blood, either unsorted or a sorted T cell fraction (not recorded which). Receptors originate from a human donor who was either an allogeneic HSCT recipient or a stem cell or donor lymphocyte infusion donor (not recorded which). It is not recorded whose cells these are; they may come from a transplant donor.

The chain couples TRBV12-3 or TRBV12-4 to TRBJ1-5, with D possibly TRBD1 on 5 matching bases. V dropped 5 bases and J dropped 3 bases, with 11 bases sitting between them. The CDR3 runs to 14 residues. CDR3 DNA: TGTGCCAGCAGTAGGACATCGGACAATCAGCCCCAGCATTTT. Its translation: CASSRTSDNQPQHF.

The chain carries TRBV4-3 and TRBJ2-3; a weak D match, TRBD2 (6 bases). The CDR3 is made up of 14 amino acids. Germline V gene lookup returns CDR1 LGHNA and CDR2 YSLEER. Deletions cut 2 bases from V and 7 bases from J, with 13 bases between. The CDR3 reads CASSQSGGWNTQYF. CDR3 nucleotides: TGCGCCAGCAGCCAATCCGGGGGATGGAATACGCAGTATTTT.

The chain uses TRBV20-1 and TRBJ1-5; tentatively, D is TRBD1 (5 bases). Trimming stripped 0 bases from V and 2 bases from J, with 14 bases between. Germline V gives CDR1 DFQATT, CDR2 SNEGSKA (reference sequence). CDR3 length: 16 residues. The CDR3 DNA sequence: TGCAGTGCTAGAGATGCGGCAGGGACTGGCAATCAGCCCCAGCATTTT. Translation: CSARDAAGTGNQPQHF.

This clonotype was detected only a few times. This chain uses TRBV3-1 with TRBJ1-5; tentatively, D is TRBD1 (5 bases). The V end lost 3 bases, the J end lost 9 bases, and 12 bases lay between the germline ends. In germline, CDR1 is LGHDT, CDR2 YNNKEL (reference sequence). CDR3 length: 13 amino acids. The CDR3 loop is CASSQVTGGPQHF. The DNA of the CDR3 is TGTGCCAGCAGCCAGGTTACGGGGGGGCCCCAGCATTTT.

The J gene is TRBJ2-5, the V gene TRBV12-3 or TRBV12-4; 7 nucleotides line up with TRBD1. The CDR3 runs to 14 residues. Unmatched junction bases numbered 5, after V lost 2 bases and J lost 5 bases. CDR3 bases: TGTGCCAGCAGTTTAAGCAACAGGGGCGAGACCCAGTACTTC. Encoded protein: CASSLSNRGETQYF.

This clonotype occurred a few times. The chain carries TRBV6-5 and TRBJ1-1; D is ambiguous. The CDR3 is made up of 11 amino acids. The germline V gene has CDR1 MNHEY and CDR2 SVGAGI. V lost 3 bases to trimming and J lost 4 bases, with 3 bases between them. CDR3 region: CASSYLTEAFF. CDR3 nucleotide sequence: TGTGCCAGCAGTTATCTCACTGAAGCTTTCTTT.

The CDR3 sequence is CASSSSGQGGSPLHF. In DNA, the CDR3 is TGTGCCAGCAGTTCCTCGGGACAGGGCGGTTCACCCCTCCACTTT. The chain employs TRBV6-5 and TRBJ1-6; TRBD1 aligns across 9 bases. Germline V lookup: CDR1 MNHEY, CDR2 SVGAGI. V shed 4 bases, J shed 9 bases, and the junction held 7 bases outside the gene matches. CDR3 size: 15 residues.

The rearrangement uses TRBV27 and TRBJ2-3, with D uncertain. The germline gives CDR1 MNHEY, CDR2 SMNVEV (reference sequence). Between the trimmed V and J ends, which lost 7 bases and 4 bases, there was a span of 9 bases. The CDR3 sequence is 12 residues long. The CDR3 nucleotides read TGTGCCAGCAACCGACCCCCAGATACGCAGTATTTT. It yields the protein CASNRPPDTQYF.

This chain links TRBV4-2 with TRBJ2-2; 7 positions match TRBD2. From germline, CDR1 is LGHNA and CDR2 YNFKEQ. This CDR3 has 17 amino acids. Trimming removed 1 base from V and 0 bases from J; junction bases left unmatched: 5. CDR3 coding DNA: TGTGCCAGCAGCCAAGGTTCTAGCGGCCCGAACACCGGGGAGCTGTTTTTT. It specifies CASSQGSSGPNTGELFF.

This clonotype was seen a few times. The gene calls are TRBV9 and TRBJ2-7; 8 bases line up with TRBD2. This CDR3 contains 15 residues. The V gene's germline CDR1 is SGDLS and CDR2 YYNGEE. V shed 0 bases and J 1 base; nucleotides not matched to a gene: 3. DNA for the CDR3: TGTGCCAGCAGCGTAGCGGGGGGGCCTTCCTACGAGCAGTACTTC. This sequence encodes CASSVAGGPSYEQYF. Filled out from reference TRBV9 and TRBJ2-7, the complete variable domain reads DSGVTQTPKHLITATGQRVTLRCSPRSGDLSVYWYQQSLDQGLQFLIQYYNGEERAKGNILERFSAQQFPDLHSELNLSSLELGDSALYFCASSVAGGPSYEQYFGPGTRLTVT.

The V call is TRBV20-1, the J call TRBJ1-1, with TRBD1 matching 7 bases. CDR3 length: 13 amino acids. V lost 6 bases, J lost 5 bases, and 9 bases stayed unmatched. Germline V gene sequence: CDR1 DFQATT, CDR2 SNEGSKA (reference sequence). The DNA for the CDR3 is TGCAGTGCCCGTGAGGGGGCGGTTACTGAAGCTTTCTTT. Translation gives CSAREGAVTEAFF.

This chain joins TRBV11-2 and TRBJ1-3, with 7 bases matching TRBD1. V gave up 5 bases and J gave up 7 bases; unmatched junction bases: 11. The CDR3 contains 15 residues. The germline V gene encodes CDR1 SGHAT and CDR2 FQNNGV. The CDR3: CASSTLTGRMNTIYF. For the CDR3, the DNA is TGTGCCAGCAGCACTCTGACAGGGAGAATGAACACCATATATTTT.

The table lists this clonotype with a few counts. V and J are TRBV12-3 or TRBV12-4 and TRBJ1-6; D perhaps matches TRBD1 (5 bases). V lost 6 bases and J lost 7, with 13 bases in between. This CDR3 has 14 amino acids. The CDR3 nucleotides are TGTGCCAGCAGCCTAGGGGCAAGGAATTCACCCCTCCACTTT. Translated: CASSLGARNSPLHF.

The chain carries TRBV5-1 and TRBJ2-5, with 7 bases fitting TRBD1. V lost 3 bases and J lost 4; bases outside the gene matches: 9. Germline V lookup: CDR1 SGHRS, CDR2 YFSETQ. The CDR3 has 15 residues. This CDR3 is CASSSSSSGGETQYF. DNA for the CDR3: TGCGCCAGCAGCTCCTCCAGTTCAGGGGGAGAGACCCAGTACTTC.

V is TRBV21-1 and J is TRBJ1-5; the table's D call, TRBD1, has no DNA check behind it. TRBV21-1 counts as a pseudogene. The CDR3 extends over 15 amino acids. Here the CDR3 reads CASFLAQGGNQPQHF. In nucleotides, the CDR3 is TGTGCCAGCTTCCTCGCACAGGGAGGCAATCAGCCCCAGCATTTT.

The V and J genes are TRBV7-9 and TRBJ2-3; D remains unclear. CDR1 is SEHNR and CDR2 is FQNEAQ in the germline V gene (reference sequence). V was cut by 5 bases and J by 6 bases, with 12 bases left in between. The CDR3 covers 13 residues. This CDR3 is CASSTPPWDTQYF. As DNA, the CDR3 is TGTGCCAGCAGCACCCCACCGTGGGATACGCAGTATTTT.

In this sample, this clonotype turned up a few times. V and J are TRBV5-1 and TRBJ1-6; D gene unclear. The CDR3 contains 16 residues. The V gene lost 0 bases and the J gene lost 10 bases, with 17 bases spanning the gap. Germline V gene data show CDR1 as SGHRS and CDR2 as YFSETQ. The CDR3 spells CASSLGRPGSNSPLHF. The CDR3 DNA is TGCGCCAGCAGCTTGGGAAGACCCGGGAGTAACTCACCCCTCCACTTT.